This T cell receptor (beta chain) was profiled in a study of shared clonotypes between healthy human individuals. The naive CD8 subset, CD45RO-negative cells positively selected for CCR7, excluded terminally differentiated effector memory CD45RA+ cells. V lost 2 bases and J lost 0, with 9 bases in between. The CDR3 covers 14 residues. Per germline, CDR1 SGDLS and CDR2 YYNGEE. Repertoires were generated with immunoSEQ multiplex PCR, while TCRdb's copy carries only in-frame clones and drops some. The table lists some 2,000,000 clones, about 95% of them singletons. Material: naive CD8+ T cells sorted from blood. The chain uses TRBV9 and TRBJ2-7; D possibly corresponds to TRBD1 (6 bases). The sequence was collected from a man between 18 and 35 years old in good health. Here the CDR3 reads CASSVQGTSYEQYF. DNA of the CDR3: TGTGCCAGCAGCGTGCAGGGGACCTCCTACGAGCAGTACTTC.